The present T cell receptor (beta chain) was sequenced within a study of cytomegalovirus exposure and HLA in healthy donors. Regarding the study as a whole: The authors considered a cluster of highly shared sequence variants likely to be a sequencing artifact.

This CDR3 is built from 15 residues. Germline lookup yields CDR1 SGHNT and CDR2 YENEEA. Trimming at V came to 5 bases and at J to 3 bases, leaving 5 bases not matched to a gene. A remark on this clone: Its antigen remains unidentified.

PCR employed 60 Vbeta and 13 Jbeta primers. Sequencing was performed with immunoSEQ multiplex PCR; in TCRdb, only in-frame clones are kept and a portion is missing. The sample lists 100,000 to 150,000 clones; 70% to 80% were seen once. This TCR derives from a middle-aged man in good health and CMV-seronegative. Sequenced sample: PBMCs. The gene calls are TRBV11-3 and TRBJ2-2, with 8 nucleotides matching TRBD1. The CDR3 bases are TGTGCCAGCAGCCCCGACAGGGGAGACACCGGGGAGCTGTTTTTT. The encoded protein is CASSPDRGDTGELFF. Based on the CDR3 plus reference TRBV11-3 and TRBJ2-2, the full variable domain is EAGVVQSPRYKIIEKKQPVAFWCNPISGHNTLYWYLQNLGQGPELLIRYENEEAVDDSQLPKDRFSAERLKGVDSTLKIQPAELGDSAVYLCASSPDRGDTGELFFGEGSRLTVL.